This T cell receptor (beta chain) emerged from a study of blood T cells in healthy people across ages. Next came a second PCR, run for about 7 to 12 cycles, which used a sample-barcoded 5' primer along with a J-beta primer mix. Each CDR3 protein gets one entry after TCRdb re-called the 5' RACE reads with MiXCR. The sample holds 790,000 or so distinct CDR3 sequences, about 56% seen once. This CDR3 has 15 amino acids. Per the germline V gene, CDR1 is SGDLS and CDR2 is YYNGEE. Trimming pared 0 bases from V and 10 bases from J, leaving 17 bases between. This clonotype was seen more than once but under ten times.

The chain has TRBV9 and TRBJ2-1, with D possibly TRBD2 on 5 matching bases. The specimen was blood. The source of this sequence is a man in his forties in good health. This chain's CDR3 is CASSVAWEKGYEQFF. CDR3 sequence (DNA): TGTGCCAGCAGCGTAGCGTGGGAGAAGGGCTACGAGCAGTTCTTC.